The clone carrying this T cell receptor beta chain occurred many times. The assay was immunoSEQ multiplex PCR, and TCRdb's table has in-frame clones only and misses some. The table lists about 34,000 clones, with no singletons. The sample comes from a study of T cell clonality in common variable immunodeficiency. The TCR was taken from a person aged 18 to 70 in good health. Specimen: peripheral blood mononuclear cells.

The CDR3 protein is CASSQTYRGTEAFF. The DNA read from the CDR3 is TGTGCCAGCAGTCAAACCTACAGGGGAACTGAA. V is TRBV7-2 and J is TRBJ1-1; 7 positions match TRBD1. The read finishes 3 residues shy of the CDR3 end, and the germline J gene is used to complete it. J lost 5 bases, V lost 6 bases, and 9 bases had no gene match. CDR1 and CDR2 from the germline V gene are SGHTA and FQGNSA. CDR3 size: 14 residues.